A selection of T cell receptor beta chains follows, all from one sample in a study of cytomegalovirus exposure and HLA in healthy donors. Data came from immunoSEQ multiplex PCR; TCRdb stores just in-frame clones and leaves some out. The data show tens of thousands of clones, and the top ten clones hold over 7%. The specimen sequenced was PBMCs. All receptors derive from a male donor in good health and CMV-seronegative. CDR3s include the opening cysteine and the closing phenylalanine or tryptophan. A D gene is named only where the DNA matches it firmly.

v_gene: TRBV19; j_gene: TRBJ1-5; d_gene: -; CDR3aa: CASSNAGDGPQHF; CDR3nt: TGTGCCAGTAGTAACGCAGGGGACGGGCCCCAGCATTTT
v_gene: TRBV7-9; j_gene: TRBJ1-2; d_gene: TRBD1; CDR3aa: CASSPRGTGGQRDYGYTF; CDR3nt: TGTGCCAGCAGCCCGAGGGGGACAGGGGGCCAGAGGGACTATGGCTACACCTTC
v_gene: TRBV5-1; j_gene: TRBJ2-7; d_gene: -; CDR3aa: CASSLSGPYEQYF; CDR3nt: TGCGCCAGCAGCTTAAGCGGGCCCTACGAGCAGTACTTC
v_gene: TRBV7-2; j_gene: TRBJ1-5; d_gene: -; CDR3aa: CASSFGRASQPQHF; CDR3nt: TGTGCCAGCAGCTTCGGCAGGGCCTCTCAGCCCCAGCATTTT
v_gene: TRBV30; j_gene: TRBJ2-7; d_gene: -; CDR3aa: CAWAAGGNPYEQYF; CDR3nt: TGTGCCTGGGCGGCTGGGGGCAACCCTTACGAGCAGTACTTC
v_gene: TRBV2; j_gene: TRBJ2-7; d_gene: TRBD2; CDR3aa: CASSGLAGIYEQYF; CDR3nt: TGTGCCAGCAGCGGGCTAGCGGGGATCTACGAGCAGTACTTC
v_gene: TRBV7-2; j_gene: TRBJ2-1; d_gene: -; CDR3aa: CASSLADTSGKFF; CDR3nt: TGTGCCAGCAGCTTAGCTGATACTAGTGGGAAGTTCTTC
v_gene: TRBV30; j_gene: TRBJ2-7; d_gene: -; CDR3aa: CAWSGSPTYEQYF; CDR3nt: TGTGCCTGGAGTGGTTCCCCAACCTACGAGCAGTACTTC
v_gene: TRBV18; j_gene: TRBJ1-3; d_gene: -; CDR3aa: CASSPPGVGSGNTIYF; CDR3nt: TGTGCCAGCTCACCACCAGGGGTGGGCTCTGGAAACACCATATATTTT
v_gene: TRBV2; j_gene: TRBJ1-5; d_gene: -; CDR3aa: CASSEQGSGQPQHF; CDR3nt: TGTGCCAGCAGTGAACAGGGGTCAGGTCAGCCCCAGCATTTT
v_gene: TRBV18; j_gene: TRBJ1-1; d_gene: -; CDR3aa: CASSPSGGGEAFF; CDR3nt: TGTGCCAGCTCACCGTCGGGCGGCGGGGAAGCTTTCTTT
v_gene: TRBV19; j_gene: TRBJ2-1; d_gene: -; CDR3aa: CASHSRRSSYNEQFF; CDR3nt: TGTGCCAGTCACTCGCGGAGAAGCTCCTACAATGAGCAGTTCTTC
v_gene: TRBV18; j_gene: TRBJ2-4; d_gene: -; CDR3aa: CASSPASENIQYF; CDR3nt: TGTGCCAGCTCACCAGCCAGCGAAAACATTCAGTACTTC
v_gene: TRBV2; j_gene: TRBJ2-7; d_gene: -; CDR3aa: CASNPFSSYEQYF; CDR3nt: TGTGCCAGCAACCCCTTCAGCTCCTACGAGCAGTACTTC
v_gene: TRBV11-2; j_gene: TRBJ2-5; d_gene: TRBD1; CDR3aa: CASSLGQGVKETQYF; CDR3nt: TGTGCCAGCAGCTTGGGACAGGGTGTGAAAGAGACCCAGTACTTC
v_gene: TRBV11-2; j_gene: TRBJ1-4; d_gene: -; CDR3aa: CASSPAVYSKNEKLFF; CDR3nt: TGTGCCAGCAGCCCAGCGGTCTACAGTAAGAATGAAAAACTGTTTTTT
v_gene: TRBV14; j_gene: TRBJ1-1; d_gene: TRBD1; CDR3aa: CASSNRDRGPTEAFF; CDR3nt: TGCGCCAGCAGCAACCGGGACAGGGGGCCTACTGAAGCTTTCTTT
v_gene: TRBV7-2; j_gene: TRBJ1-1; d_gene: -; CDR3aa: CASSEQGTEAFF; CDR3nt: TGTGCCAGCAGCGAACAGGGCACTGAAGCTTTCTTT
v_gene: TRBV27; j_gene: TRBJ2-7; d_gene: TRBD1; CDR3aa: CASTSSGQGAGEQYF; CDR3nt: TGTGCCAGCACTAGTTCAGGACAGGGGGCGGGGGAGCAGTACTTC